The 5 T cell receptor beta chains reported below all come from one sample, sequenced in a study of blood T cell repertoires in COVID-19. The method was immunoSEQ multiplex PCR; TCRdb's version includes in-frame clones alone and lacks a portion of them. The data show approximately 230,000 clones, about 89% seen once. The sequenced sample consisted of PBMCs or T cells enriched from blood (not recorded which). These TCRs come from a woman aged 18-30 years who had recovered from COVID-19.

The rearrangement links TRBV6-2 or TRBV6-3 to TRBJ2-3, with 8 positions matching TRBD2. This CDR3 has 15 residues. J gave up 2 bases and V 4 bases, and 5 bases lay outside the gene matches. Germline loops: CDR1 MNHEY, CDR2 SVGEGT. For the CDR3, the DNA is TGTGCCAGCAGTTTACGGCGGGGGGTCACAGATACGCAGTATTTT. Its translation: CASSLRRGVTDTQYF.

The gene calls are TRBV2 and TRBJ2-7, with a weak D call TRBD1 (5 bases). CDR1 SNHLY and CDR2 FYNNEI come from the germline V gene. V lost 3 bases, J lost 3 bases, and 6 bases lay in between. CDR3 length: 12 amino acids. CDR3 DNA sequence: TGTGCCAGCAGTGAGACAGTCTACGAGCAGTACTTC. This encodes CASSETVYEQYF.

DNA of the CDR3: TGTGCCAGCAGCTTGCTGGGGGGTTACACTGAAGCTTTCTTT. Amino acid sequence: CASSLLGGYTEAFF. The chain combines TRBV5-4 with TRBJ1-1; tentative D call: TRBD1 (5 bases). The germline V and J ends were trimmed by 1 base and 3 bases, with 10 bases remaining between them. The CDR3 runs 14 residues. Germline values: CDR1 SGHNT, CDR2 YYREEE (reference sequence).

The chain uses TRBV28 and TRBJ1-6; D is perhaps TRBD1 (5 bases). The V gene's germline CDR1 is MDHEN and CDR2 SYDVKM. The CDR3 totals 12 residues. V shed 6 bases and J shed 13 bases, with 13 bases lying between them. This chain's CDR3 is CASSLVRGPLHF. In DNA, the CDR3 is TGTGCCAGCAGCCTCGTAAGGGGCCCCCTCCACTTT. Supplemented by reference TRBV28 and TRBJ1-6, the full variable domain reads DVKVTQSSRYLVKRTGEKVFLECVQDMDHENMFWYRQDPGLGLRLIYFSYDVKMKEKGDIPEGYSVSREKKERFSLILESASTNQTSMYLCASSLVRGPLHFGNGTRLTVT.

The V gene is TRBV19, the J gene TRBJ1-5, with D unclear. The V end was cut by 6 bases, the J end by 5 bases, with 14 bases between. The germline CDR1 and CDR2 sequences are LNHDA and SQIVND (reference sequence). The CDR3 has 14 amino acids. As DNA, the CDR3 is TGTGCCAGTAGCGAGGGAAGTGTTTATCAGCCCCAGCATTTT. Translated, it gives CASSEGSVYQPQHF. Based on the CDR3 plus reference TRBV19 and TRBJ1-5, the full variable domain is DGGITQSPKYLFRKEGQNVTLSCEQNLNHDAMYWYRQDPGQGLRLIYYSQIVNDFQKGDIAEGYSVSREKKESFPLTVTSAQKNPTAFYLCASSEGSVYQPQHFGDGTRLSIL.